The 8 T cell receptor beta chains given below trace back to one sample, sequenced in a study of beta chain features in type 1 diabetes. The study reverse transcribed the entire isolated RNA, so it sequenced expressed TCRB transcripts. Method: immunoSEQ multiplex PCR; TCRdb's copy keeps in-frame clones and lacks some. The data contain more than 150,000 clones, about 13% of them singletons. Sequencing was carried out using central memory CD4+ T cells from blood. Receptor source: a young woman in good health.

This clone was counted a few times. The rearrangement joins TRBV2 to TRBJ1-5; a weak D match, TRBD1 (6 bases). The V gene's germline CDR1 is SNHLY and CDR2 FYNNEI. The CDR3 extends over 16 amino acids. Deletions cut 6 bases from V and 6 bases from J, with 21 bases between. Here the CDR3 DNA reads TGTGCCAGCAGCCTACAGGGATCCTCGTATAGTCAGCCCCAGCATTTT. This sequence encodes CASSLQGSSYSQPQHF.

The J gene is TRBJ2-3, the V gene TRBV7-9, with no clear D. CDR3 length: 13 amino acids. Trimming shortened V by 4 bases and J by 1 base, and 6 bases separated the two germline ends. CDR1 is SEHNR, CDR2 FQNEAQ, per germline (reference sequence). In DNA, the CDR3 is TGTGCCAGCAGCTCTCCAGGCACAGATACGCAGTATTTT. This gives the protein CASSSPGTDTQYF.

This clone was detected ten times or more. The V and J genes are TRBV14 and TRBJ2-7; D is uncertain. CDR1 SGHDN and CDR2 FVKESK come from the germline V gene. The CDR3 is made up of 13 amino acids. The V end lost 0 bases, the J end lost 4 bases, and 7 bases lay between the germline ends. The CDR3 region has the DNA TGTGCCAGCAGCCAAGACTTACTATACGAGCAGTACTTC. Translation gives CASSQDLLYEQYF.

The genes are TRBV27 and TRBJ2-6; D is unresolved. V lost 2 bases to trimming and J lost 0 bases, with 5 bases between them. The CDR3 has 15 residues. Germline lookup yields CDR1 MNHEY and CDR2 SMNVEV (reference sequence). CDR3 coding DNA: TGTGCCAGCAGTTTAGGGCTCTCTGGGGCCAACGTCCTGACTTTC. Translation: CASSLGLSGANVLTF.

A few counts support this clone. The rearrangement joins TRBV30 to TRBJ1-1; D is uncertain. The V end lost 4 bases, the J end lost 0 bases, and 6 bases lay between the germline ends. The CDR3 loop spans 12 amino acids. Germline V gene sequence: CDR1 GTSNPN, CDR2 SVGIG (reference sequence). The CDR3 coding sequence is TGTGCCTGGACAAAAATGAACACTGAAGCTTTCTTT. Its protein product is CAWTKMNTEAFF.

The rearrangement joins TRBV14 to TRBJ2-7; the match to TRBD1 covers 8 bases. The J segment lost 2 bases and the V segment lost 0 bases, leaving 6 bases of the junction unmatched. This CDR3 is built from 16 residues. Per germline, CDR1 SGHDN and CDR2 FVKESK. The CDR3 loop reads CASSQDLGQGAYEQYF. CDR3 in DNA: TGTGCCAGCAGCCAAGATCTAGGACAGGGTGCCTACGAGCAGTACTTC.

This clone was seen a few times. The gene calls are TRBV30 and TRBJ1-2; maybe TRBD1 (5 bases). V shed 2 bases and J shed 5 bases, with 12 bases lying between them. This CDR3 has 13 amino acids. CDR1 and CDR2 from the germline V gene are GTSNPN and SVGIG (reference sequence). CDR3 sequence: CAWSLGRAYGYTF. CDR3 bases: TGTGCCTGGAGTCTCGGCAGGGCTTATGGCTACACCTTC.

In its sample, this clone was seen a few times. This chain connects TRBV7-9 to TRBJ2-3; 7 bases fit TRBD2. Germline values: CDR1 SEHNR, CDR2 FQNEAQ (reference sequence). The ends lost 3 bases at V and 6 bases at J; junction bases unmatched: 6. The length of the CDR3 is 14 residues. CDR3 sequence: CASSFGGEEDTQYF. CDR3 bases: TGTGCCAGCAGCTTTGGGGGGGAAGAGGATACGCAGTATTTT.